These T cell receptor beta chains were read from a single sample in a study of T cells in Graves' hyperthyroidism and ophthalmopathy. TCRdb ran MiXCR on the multiplex PCR reads and lists one entry per CDR3 protein. Of about 160,000 distinct CDR3 sequences in the sample, roughly 9.4% were seen once. The specimen was blood. Receptors were obtained from a woman aged 18-29 years with Graves' hyperthyroidism that later progressed to Graves' ophthalmopathy. CDR3s include the opening cysteine and the closing phenylalanine or tryptophan. A D gene is named only where the DNA matches it firmly. Some rows mark clone size as missing; the rest say once, few, many or name a class of expanded clone.

TRBJ1-5 | TRBV30 | TRBD1 | few | TGTGCCTGGAGTCCCAAGGGACAGGGGCTCAATCAGCCCCAGCATTTT | CAWSPKGQGLNQPQHF
TRBJ2-1 | TRBV19 | TRBD1 | - | TGTGCCACCACAGGGGGGCATGAGCAGTTCTTC | CATTGGHEQFF
TRBJ2-2 | TRBV13 | TRBD2 | many | TGTGCCAGCAGCGTGCGGGGGAGCTCCACCGGGGAGCTGTTTTTT | CASSVRGSSTGELFF
TRBJ2-3 | TRBV20-1 | - | many | TGCAGTGCTAGGCCAGGGGCGCCAGATACGCAGTATTTT | CSARPGAPDTQYF
TRBJ2-1 | TRBV24-1 | TRBD2 | many | TGTGCCACCAGAGGGACTAGCGGGAGAAATGAGCAGTTCTTC | CATRGTSGRNEQFF
TRBJ2-5 | TRBV4-2 | TRBD2 | - | TGTGCCAGCAGCCAGGGGACTAGCGGGGGGGACCAAGAGACCCAGTACTTC | CASSQGTSGGDQETQYF
TRBJ2-7 | TRBV2 | TRBD2 | many | TGTGCCAGCAGTCCCGGGACTAGCGGGAGAATATACATCTACGAGCAGTACTTC | CASSPGTSGRIYIYEQYF
TRBJ1-2 | TRBV30 | - | many | TGTGCCTGGAGTGGCCCCGGGGGTACTAACTATGGCTACACCTTC | CAWSGPGGTNYGYTF
TRBJ1-2 | TRBV30 | TRBD1 | many | TGTGCCCGACAAGACGCCGGGACAGGGGGCCGTGGCTACACCTTC | CARQDAGTGGRGYTF
TRBJ2-7 | TRBV4-1 | TRBD2 | - | TGCGCCAGCAGCCAAATCCCTAGCGGGGGGGCTAGGTACGAGCAGTACTTC | CASSQIPSGGARYEQYF
TRBJ2-4 | TRBV20-1 | - | - | TGCAGTGCTAGGGCGACAGAAACCAAAAACATTCAGTACTTC | CSARATETKNIQYF
TRBJ2-1 | TRBV6-1 | TRBD2 | - | TGTGCCAGCAGCCCACTAGCGGGAGACGTCAATGAGCAGTTCTTC | CASSPLAGDVNEQFF
TRBJ1-1 | TRBV6-1 | - | many | TGTGCCAGCAGTGATTACGTTCACGAAGCTTTCTTT | CASSDYVHEAFF
TRBJ1-2 | TRBV5-1 | - | many | TGCGCCAGCAGCTTGGGTCTAAAAAACAGCTATGGCTACACCTTC | CASSLGLKNSYGYTF
TRBJ2-5 | TRBV6-1 | - | - | TGTGCCAGCAGTGATAGCGCGGAGGTGACCCAGTACTTC | CASSDSAEVTQYF
TRBJ1-4 | TRBV30 | TRBD1 | many | TGTGCCTGGAGTCCCGACAGGGGGGGTGGTGAAAAACTGTTTTTT | CAWSPDRGGGEKLFF
TRBJ1-5 | TRBV10-3 | TRBD1 | - | TGTGCCATCAGTCCAGGGGGGGATAGCAATCAGCCCCAGCATTTT | CAISPGGDSNQPQHF
TRBJ1-1 | TRBV2 | - | many | TGTGCCAGCAGTGAAGAGGTGGGTGCCGCAGCTTTCTTT | CASSEEVGAAAFF
TRBJ2-7 | TRBV3-1 | TRBD2 | few | TGTGCCAGCAGCCAAACAACGAGCGGGAGGGCGAAGAACGAGCAGTACTTC | CASSQTTSGRAKNEQYF
TRBJ1-5 | TRBV13 | TRBD1 | many | TGTGCCAGCAGTTTGACAGGGGAGCAGCCCCAGCATTTT | CASSLTGEQPQHF
TRBJ2-1 | TRBV7-2 | - | many | TGTGCCAGCAGCTTAATGGGCGGGCAGTTCTTC | CASSLMGGQFF
TRBJ2-7 | TRBV7-2 | - | many | TGTGCCAGCAGCTTTTTACTAGTTGGTGGCTACGAGCAGTACTTC | CASSFLLVGGYEQYF
TRBJ1-1 | TRBV9 | - | many | TGTGCCAGCAGCGTAGGTGCGGGGACGATCGCTGAAGCTTTCTTT | CASSVGAGTIAEAFF
TRBJ1-5 | TRBV28 | - | many | TGTGCCAGCGAGGGAGATAGCAATCAGCCCCAGCATTTT | CASEGDSNQPQHF
TRBJ2-3 | TRBV7-2 | TRBD2 | - | TGTGCCAGCAGCCCGTTGCCGGGACTAGCGGGAGGGCGGACAGATACGCAGTATTTT | CASSPLPGLAGGRTDTQYF
TRBJ1-3 | TRBV28 | - | - | TGTGCCAGCAGTTTCGGGGACATTTCTGGAAACACCATATATTTT | CASSFGDISGNTIYF
TRBJ2-1 | TRBV19 | TRBD2 | few | TGTGCCAGTAGTATCGGCCTAGCGGGGGCTACTGAGCAGTTCTTC | CASSIGLAGATEQFF
TRBJ1-2 | TRBV18 | - | many | TGTGCCAGCTCAGCTGATTATGGCTACACCTTC | CASSADYGYTF
TRBJ2-7 | TRBV28 | - | many | TGTGCCAGCACCCTGGGGAAGTACGAGCAGTACTTC | CASTLGKYEQYF
TRBJ2-5 | TRBV19 | - | - | TGTGCCAGTAGTCCGTCAAAGGGGACGGGGGCGACCCAGTACTTC | CASSPSKGTGATQYF
TRBJ1-1 | TRBV18 | - | - | TGTGCCAGCTCACCTGAACAGGTGACGAACACTGAAGCTTTCTTT | CASSPEQVTNTEAFF
TRBJ1-2 | TRBV19 | - | few | TGTGCCAGTAGTGTAGGGGTTCTTGGCTACACCTTC | CASSVGVLGYTF
TRBJ2-6 | TRBV30 | - | - | TGTGCCTGGAGTGTACTAGGGACTGGGGCCAACGTCCTGACTTTC | CAWSVLGTGANVLTF
TRBJ2-5 | TRBV11-2 | - | many | TGTGCCAGCAGCCATTCTTTGGGGGGGCAATGGGAGACCCAGTACTTC | CASSHSLGGQWETQYF
TRBJ1-1 | TRBV12-3/TRBV12-4 | - | many | TGTGCCAGCAGTTCAGACAGCCCTGGAGCTTTCTTT | CASSSDSPGAFF
TRBJ2-7 | TRBV5-8 | TRBD2 | many | TGTGCCAGCAGCTCCCAAGCGGGGTTAAGCTCCTACGAGCAGTACTTC | CASSSQAGLSSYEQYF
TRBJ2-1 | TRBV12-5 | TRBD2 | - | TGTGCTAGTGGTCGTAGGGCTAGCGGGGGGGAGCATCCTGAGCAGTTCTTC | CASGRRASGGEHPEQFF
TRBJ1-1 | TRBV19 | TRBD1 | few | TGTTCCAGTAGTCGGGACAGGGACACTGAAGCTTTCTTT | CSSSRDRDTEAFF
TRBJ2-7 | TRBV20-1 | - | many | TGCAGTGCAGTCGATACTAGCTCCTACGAGCAGTACTTC | CSAVDTSSYEQYF
TRBJ2-3 | TRBV5-1 | - | many | TGCGCCAGCAGCACGGGGGCATCCCGAGATACGCAGTATTTT | CASSTGASRDTQYF
TRBJ2-3 | TRBV6-1 | TRBD2 | many | TGTGCCAGCAGTATGACACGCGGGGGGACAGATACGCAGTATTTT | CASSMTRGGTDTQYF
TRBJ2-1 | TRBV5-1 | TRBD2 | many | TGCGCCAGCAGCTTGGCCTTTATGGCTAGCGGGAGTTTGTCCTACAATGAGCAGTTCTTC | CASSLAFMASGSLSYNEQFF
TRBJ2-7 | TRBV12-3/TRBV12-4 | - | many | TGTGCCAGCAGTCCGCACCCACAGGGAACCTACGAGCAGTACTTC | CASSPHPQGTYEQYF
TRBJ1-6 | TRBV10-3 | - | many | TGTGCCATCTTCCACAGGGACCACGGGCGCCTCCACTTT | CAIFHRDHGRLHF
TRBJ2-5 | TRBV7-9 | - | many | TGTGCCAGCAGCTCTAGACAGACTCAAGAGACCCAGTACTTC | CASSSRQTQETQYF
TRBJ2-5 | TRBV5-8 | - | many | TGTGCCAGCAGCTCGCCCTCGGAGGGGCAAGAGACCCAGTACTTC | CASSSPSEGQETQYF
TRBJ2-2 | TRBV5-5 | - | - | TGTGCCAGCAGCTTTAGGAGAGTCAGGCGGGTCGGGGAGCTGTTTTTT | CASSFRRVRRVGELFF